Listed below are T cell receptor beta chains from one sample, sequenced in a study of circulating and synovial CD4+ cells in juvenile arthritis. Repertoires were generated with immunoSEQ multiplex PCR, while TCRdb's copy carries only in-frame clones and drops some. Counted here are about 1,400 clones, 70% to 90% occurring once; the ten biggest clones make up around 3.1%. Material: HLA-DR+ CD4+ T cells from blood. Source of these receptors: a human donor with juvenile idiopathic arthritis. Both conserved end residues are part of each CDR3.

TRBV14	TRBJ2-7	CASSRKYGGTYEQYF
TRBV6-1	TRBJ2-4	CASSGQGRNIQYF
TRBV7-6	TRBJ2-5	CASAAETQYF
TRBV5-1	TRBJ1-2	CASSLGIQGVDDYTF
TRBV20-1	TRBJ1-1	CSAPYREAFF
TRBV27	TRBJ2-6	CASSAQVLSGANVLTF
TRBV6-5	TRBJ1-5	CASTTRQDSNQPQHF
TRBV2	TRBJ2-7	CASSRDRGAGEQYF
TRBV2	TRBJ2-5	CASSDFLLAGGPLEETQYF
TRBV6-6	TRBJ1-5	CASSYSNSYSNQPQHF
TRBV6-5	TRBJ1-2	CASSTPLFNGYTF
TRBV19	TRBJ1-6	CASSGTASPLHF
TRBV11-2	TRBJ1-2	CASSLDSLGTAFGYTF